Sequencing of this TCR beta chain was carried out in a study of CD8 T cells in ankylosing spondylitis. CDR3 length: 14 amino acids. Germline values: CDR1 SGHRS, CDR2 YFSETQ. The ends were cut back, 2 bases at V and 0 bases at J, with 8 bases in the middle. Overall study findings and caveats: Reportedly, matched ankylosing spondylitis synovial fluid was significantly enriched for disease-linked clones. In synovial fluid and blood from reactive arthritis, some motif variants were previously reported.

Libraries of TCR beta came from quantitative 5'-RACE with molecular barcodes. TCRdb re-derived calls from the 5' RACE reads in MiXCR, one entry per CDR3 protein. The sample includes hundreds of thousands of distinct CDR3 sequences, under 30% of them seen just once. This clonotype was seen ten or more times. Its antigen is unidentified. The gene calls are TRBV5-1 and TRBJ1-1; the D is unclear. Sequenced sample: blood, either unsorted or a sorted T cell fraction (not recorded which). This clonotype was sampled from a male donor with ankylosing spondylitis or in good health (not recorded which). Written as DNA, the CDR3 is TGCGCCAGCAGCTTTCTGGGATTGAACACTGAAGCTTTCTTT. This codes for CASSFLGLNTEAFF.